The entry that follows covers one TCR beta chain sequence. TCRdb's table, derived via immunoSEQ multiplex PCR, lists solely in-frame clones and lacks some. The table includes 25,000 to 35,000 clones, approximately 81% detected once. The sample originates from a study of PD-1 blockade in classical Hodgkin lymphoma. Time point denoted: cycle 4 day 1 (C4D1), after five to seven weeks of nivolumab. Every one of the patients relapsed after autologous stem cell transplantation (brentuximab vedotin exposure was variable). Investigators isolated CD4+ T cells from thawed PBMCs through magnetic negative selection. Germline assignment: CDR1 MNHEY and CDR2 SVGAGI. V shed 3 bases, J shed 5 bases, and the junction held 11 bases outside the gene matches. The CDR3 is 16 residues long.

Sequenced here: CD4+ T cells from blood, sampled before the fourth cycle of nivolumab. This chain joins TRBV6-5 and TRBJ1-2, with 8 positions matching TRBD1. This TCR derives from a human donor with classical Hodgkin lymphoma. Here the CDR3 DNA reads TGTGCCAGCAGTTATTTAACCGACAGGGGAGTATATGGCTACACCTTC. It yields the protein CASSYLTDRGVYGYTF.